The next 21 T cell receptor beta chains were all read from a single sample in a study of T cells in narcolepsy. The repertoire was sequenced with immunoSEQ multiplex PCR; TCRdb's copy has only in-frame clones and lacks some. The data show about 15,000 clones, 85% seen once. The material sequenced was memory (CD45RA-) CD4+ T cells from blood. The receptor set was obtained from a human donor in good health.

CDR3 sequence reads: CASSHQGGGYTF. CDR3 nucleotides: TGTGCCAGCAGCCACCAGGGTGGTGGCTACACCTTC. The chain couples TRBV14 to TRBJ1-2; D possibly corresponds to TRBD1 (5 bases). The CDR3 is 12 residues long. Deletions cut 3 bases from V and 7 bases from J, with 9 bases between. Germline V gene sequence: CDR1 SGHDN, CDR2 FVKESK.

This rearrangement joins TRBV4-2 to TRBJ1-6; D gene ambiguous. V was cut by 0 bases and J by 6 bases, with 18 bases left in between. From germline, CDR1 is LGHNA and CDR2 YNFKEQ. The CDR3 length is 18 residues. This chain's CDR3 is CASSQDRAGLNFNSPLHF. The DNA of the CDR3 is TGTGCCAGCAGCCAAGATAGGGCGGGTTTAAACTTTAATTCACCCCTCCACTTT.

This sequence joins TRBV6-5 and TRBJ2-7; D gene ambiguous. V was clipped by 9 bases and J by 6 bases, with 9 bases between them. CDR1 is MNHEY, CDR2 SVGAGI, per germline. This CDR3 has 10 amino acids. CDR3: CARKHGEQYF. CDR3 in DNA: TGTGCCAGAAAACACGGCGAGCAGTACTTC.

This sequence joins TRBV27 and TRBJ1-5; D is perhaps TRBD1 (6 bases). Germline V CDR1 and CDR2: MNHEY, SMNVEV (reference sequence). Trimming cost V 6 bases and J 6 bases, with 21 bases left between them. This CDR3 comprises 16 residues. CDR3 loop: CASRPITFGTSQPQHF. The CDR3 nucleotides are TGTGCCAGCAGACCCATTACCTTCGGGACAAGTCAGCCCCAGCATTTT.

The V call is TRBV15, the J call TRBJ1-4, with 7 bases lining up with TRBD1. CDR1 LNHNV and CDR2 YYDKDF come from the germline V gene (reference sequence). After removal of 4 bases from V and 2 bases from J, the junction contained 4 bases not matched to a gene. This CDR3 has 15 residues. The CDR3 protein is CATSIPGGTNEKLFF. CDR3 nucleotide sequence: TGTGCCACCAGCATACCAGGGGGGACTAATGAAAAACTGTTTTTT. Using reference TRBV15 and TRBJ1-4 for the parts outside the CDR3, the full variable domain is DAMVIQNPRYQVTQFGKPVTLSCSQTLNHNVMYWYQQKSSQAPKLLFHYYDKDFNNEADTPDNFQSRRPNTSFCFLDIRSPGLGDTAMYLCATSIPGGTNEKLFFGSGTQLSVL.

This chain's CDR3 is CASSYSGPTGELFF. CDR3 in DNA: TGTGCCAGCAGTTACTCGGGTCCAACCGGGGAGCTGTTTTTT. The V call is TRBV6-6, the J call TRBJ2-2; D is unclear. Looked up from germline, CDR1 is MNHNY and CDR2 is SVGAGI (reference sequence). The germline V and J ends were trimmed by 0 bases and 5 bases, with 7 bases remaining between them. This CDR3 is 14 amino acids long.

The chain couples TRBV7-2 to TRBJ2-7; the D is unclear. CDR1 and CDR2 from the germline V gene are SGHTA and FQGNSA. V gave up 3 bases and J gave up 2 bases, with 8 bases separating them. The CDR3 is 13 residues long. CDR3 bases: TGTGCCAGCAGCTTGGGGTCAACCTACGAGCAGTACTTC. Its translation is CASSLGSTYEQYF.

As concerns this clone: The sample has other DNA sequences that encode this CDR3 too. The chain combines TRBV6-4 with TRBJ2-3; 16 nucleotides agree with TRBD2. V was pared by 2 bases and J by 4 bases, with 0 bases of the junction left unmatched. The CDR3 runs 16 residues. Looked up from germline, CDR1 is MRHNA and CDR2 is SNTAGT. The chain's CDR3 is CASSDGTSGGADTQYF. DNA for the CDR3: TGTGCCAGCAGTGACGGGACTAGCGGGGGGGCAGATACGCAGTATTTT.

The chain uses TRBV11-2 and TRBJ1-5, with 7 bases lining up with TRBD1. Germline CDR1 SGHAT, CDR2 FQNNGV. There are 14 residues in the CDR3. The J segment lost 5 bases and the V segment lost 6 bases, leaving 7 bases of the junction unmatched. The CDR3 spells CASRSTGVDQPQHF. CDR3 in DNA: TGTGCCAGCAGGTCCACAGGGGTAGATCAGCCCCAGCATTTT.

V is TRBV7-3 and J is TRBJ1-6, with D perhaps TRBD1 (5 bases). Looked up from germline, CDR1 is SGHTA and CDR2 is FQGTGA. This CDR3 has 14 residues. The V and J ends lost 2 bases and 7 bases respectively, with 9 bases between them. CDR3 amino acids: CASSLVGGNSPLHF. The CDR3 region has the DNA TGTGCCAGCAGCTTAGTGGGGGGGAATTCACCCCTCCACTTT.

J is TRBJ2-3 and V is TRBV2; D might be TRBD2 (5 bases). The germline V gene has CDR1 SNHLY and CDR2 FYNNEI. This CDR3 region has 11 residues. Trimming pared 8 bases from V and 7 bases from J, leaving 10 bases between. The CDR3 nucleotides read TGTGCCAGCGGTAGCGTATATACGCAGTATTTT. It specifies CASGSVYTQYF.

V usage is TRBV29-1 and J usage is TRBJ1-1; no firm D call. The CDR3 totals 13 residues. Germline values: CDR1 SQVTM, CDR2 ANQGSEA. Trimming removed 5 bases at V and 1 base at J, with 11 bases between. This CDR3 reads CSVSRFPNTEAFF. DNA of the CDR3: TGCAGCGTTAGTCGCTTTCCGAACACTGAAGCTTTCTTT.

The rearrangement uses TRBV10-1 and TRBJ2-3; 9 bases line up with TRBD2. The V gene's germline CDR1 is WNHNN and CDR2 SYGVQD (reference sequence). This CDR3 spans 16 amino acids. The ends lost 4 bases at V and 5 bases at J; junction bases unmatched: 10. The CDR3 region is CASSGNSGSLIDTQYF. CDR3 DNA: TGCGCCAGCAGTGGAAATAGCGGGAGTTTAATAGATACGCAGTATTTT.

The rearrangement uses TRBV18 and TRBJ1-5; 7 nucleotides match TRBD1. V trimming: 1 base; J trimming: 0 bases; junction bases outside the gene matches: 9. CDR1 and CDR2 (germline): KGHSH, LQKENI. This CDR3 is built from 18 residues. CDR3 bases: TGTGCCAGCTCACCACAGAGACAGGGAATCAATAGCAATCAGCCCCAGCATTTT. Translated: CASSPQRQGINSNQPQHF.

This chain joins TRBV5-5 and TRBJ2-3; 8 bases map to TRBD2. In germline, CDR1 is SGHKS, CDR2 YYEKEE (reference sequence). With V trimmed by 2 bases and J by 5 bases, 7 bases remained unmatched. This CDR3 region has 15 residues. CDR3 DNA sequence: TGTGCCAGCAGCTTCCTTACGGGAGGGGGAGATACGCAGTATTTT. This translates into CASSFLTGGGDTQYF. Variable domain in full (rest from reference TRBV5-5 and TRBJ2-3): DAGVTQSPTHLIKTRGQQVTLRCSPISGHKSVSWYQQVLGQGPQFIFQYYEKEERGRGNFPDRFSARQFPNYSSELNVNALLLGDSALYLCASSFLTGGGDTQYFGPGTRLTVL.

DNA of the CDR3: TGTGCCAGCAGTGACGGGAAAGAGACCCAGTACTTC. Residues: CASSDGKETQYF. The genes are TRBV6-1 and TRBJ2-5, with D tentatively TRBD2 (5 bases). CDR1 and CDR2 (germline): MNHNS, SASEGT. Trimming removed 3 bases at V and 3 bases at J, with 5 bases between. The CDR3 has 12 residues.

J is TRBJ1-1 and V is TRBV7-6; D may be TRBD1 (6 bases). This CDR3 spans 13 amino acids. Trimming shortened V by 3 bases and J by 4 bases, and 9 bases separated the two germline ends. Germline V lookup: CDR1 SGHVS, CDR2 FNYEAQ. CDR3 DNA: TGTGCCAGCAGCTTTTTAGGGGGCACTGAAGCTTTCTTT. This sequence encodes CASSFLGGTEAFF.

The chain employs TRBV27 and TRBJ2-7; TRBD1 aligns across 11 bases. The CDR3 totals 14 residues. Germline trimming cut 5 bases from V and 5 bases from J; bases unmatched to any gene: 5. CDR1 is MNHEY and CDR2 is SMNVEV in the germline V gene (reference sequence). CDR3 loop: CASSMRTGGDEQYF. CDR3 sequence (DNA): TGTGCCAGCAGTATGAGGACAGGGGGCGACGAGCAGTACTTC.

The V call is TRBV7-2, the J call TRBJ1-1, with D unclear. Between the trimmed V and J ends, which lost 5 bases and 0 bases, there was a span of 10 bases. Germline CDR1 SGHTA, CDR2 FQGNSA. This CDR3 contains 14 residues. This chain's CDR3 is CASSPGRVNTEAFF. Written as DNA, the CDR3 is TGTGCCAGCAGCCCCGGGAGGGTGAACACTGAAGCTTTCTTT. The complete variable domain, with remaining parts taken from reference TRBV7-2 and TRBJ1-1, reads GAGVSQSPSNKVTEKGKDVELRCDPISGHTALYWYRQSLGQGLEFLIYFQGNSAPDKSGLPSDRFSAERTGGSVSTLTIQRTQQEDSAVYLCASSPGRVNTEAFFGQGTRLTVV.

The rearrangement uses TRBV6-5 and TRBJ1-2; the D gene is possibly TRBD1 (5 bases). V lost 0 bases and J lost 3, with 11 bases in between. Germline V gene lookup returns CDR1 MNHEY and CDR2 SVGAGI. The CDR3 totals 15 residues. The chain's CDR3 is CASSYSPGRDYGYTF. CDR3 DNA: TGTGCCAGCAGTTACTCGCCAGGGAGAGACTATGGCTACACCTTC.

This chain uses TRBV27 with TRBJ1-2; no reliable D call. Looked up from germline, CDR1 is MNHEY and CDR2 is SMNVEV (reference sequence). V was cut by 1 base and J by 1 base, with 10 bases left in between. The length of the CDR3 is 15 residues. CDR3 residues: CASSLWGASNYGYTF. The CDR3 DNA is TGTGCCAGCAGTTTATGGGGAGCAAGTAACTATGGCTACACCTTC.